The subject of this entry is one T cell receptor beta chain. Its antigen is currently unknown. This is likely a read error, given that the CDR3 carries no conserved phenylalanine or tryptophan at its end. The germline V gene encodes CDR1 LGHNA and CDR2 YNFKEQ. V lost 3 bases to trimming and J lost 7 bases, with 12 bases between them. This CDR3 is 13 amino acids long. It was at first hyperthyroidism diagnosis, before any ophthalmopathy symptoms, that the blood sample was taken. The PBMCs studied were ones that came from roughly 9.1 ml fresh peripheral blood. The CDR3 regions of TCR beta were amplified from RNA transcripts. The HTBI primer set was used in a first-round RT-PCR of the TCR CDR3. MiXCR, applied by TCRdb to the multiplex PCR reads, yields one record per CDR3 protein. This sample has fewer than 300,000 distinct CDR3 sequences, with 20% to 30% found just once. These data come from a study of T cells in Graves' hyperthyroidism and ophthalmopathy. Study context: Peripheral blood collection took place at initial diagnosis, before any treatment. Study-level points and caveats: Blood shared most expanded thyroid clonotypes above 0.001.

The chain uses TRBV4-2 and TRBJ1-2, with D perhaps matching TRBD1 (5 bases). Sequenced input: blood. This TCR derives from a man in his forties or fifties with Graves' hyperthyroidism that later progressed to Graves' ophthalmopathy. CDR3: CASSHRGVLGYTS. The CDR3 DNA reads as TGTGCCAGCAGCCATCGGGGGGTCCTTGGCTACACCTCC.